In this sample, the clone carrying this T cell receptor beta chain turned up many times. Unique molecular identifiers were incorporated during preparation of the TCRbeta library. TCRdb recomputed calls from the PCR reads with MiXCR, one row per CDR3 protein. The repertoire holds almost 500,000 distinct CDR3 sequences, with roughly a tenth as singletons. This entry belongs to a study of T-cell reconstitution after alpha-beta-depleted transplantation in children. V was cut by 2 bases and J by 0 bases, with 12 bases left in between. Germline CDR1 and CDR2: WNHNN and SYGVQD (reference sequence). The CDR3 covers 16 residues.

The rearrangement links TRBV10-1 to TRBJ2-3; D is possibly TRBD2 (6 bases). The sequencing here drew on PBMCs, taken before TCRalphabeta/CD19-depleted stem cell transplant. This clonotype was obtained from a child aged 2 to 15 with inherited bone marrow failure, due to receive a stem cell transplant. Here the CDR3 reads CASSEPRGGSTDTQYF. CDR3 DNA sequence: TGCGCCAGCAGTGAGCCTAGGGGAGGAAGCACAGATACGCAGTATTTT.